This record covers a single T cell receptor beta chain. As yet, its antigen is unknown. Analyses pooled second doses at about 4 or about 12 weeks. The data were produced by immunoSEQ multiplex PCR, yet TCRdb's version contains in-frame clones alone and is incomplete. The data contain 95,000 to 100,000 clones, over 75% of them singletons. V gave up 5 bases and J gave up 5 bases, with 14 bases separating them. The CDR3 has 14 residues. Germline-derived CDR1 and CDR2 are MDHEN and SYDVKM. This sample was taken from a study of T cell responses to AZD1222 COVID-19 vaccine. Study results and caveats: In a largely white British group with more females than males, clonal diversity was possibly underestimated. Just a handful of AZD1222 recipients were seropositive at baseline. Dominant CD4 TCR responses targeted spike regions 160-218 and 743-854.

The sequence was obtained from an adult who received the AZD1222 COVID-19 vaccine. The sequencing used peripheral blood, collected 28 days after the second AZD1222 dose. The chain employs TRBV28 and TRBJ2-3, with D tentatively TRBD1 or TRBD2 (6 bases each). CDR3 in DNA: TGTGCCAGCAGTGCCCCGGGGGCTGTAGATACGCAGTATTTT. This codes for CASSAPGAVDTQYF.